Listed here are 11 T cell receptor beta chains from one sample, sequenced in a study of T cells in Graves' hyperthyroidism and ophthalmopathy. Researchers amplified the TCR beta CDR3 regions from RNA transcripts. Carried out on the TCR CDR3, a first-round RT-PCR used the HTBI primer set. One entry per CDR3 protein results from TCRdb running MiXCR on the multiplex PCR reads. The table has 360,000 or so distinct CDR3 sequences, roughly 15% seen once. Sample: blood. The receptors derive from a woman aged 60 to 75 with Graves' ophthalmopathy.

The rearrangement joins TRBV11-2 to TRBJ2-3; D is perhaps TRBD2 (6 bases). Trimming removed 4 bases at V and 4 bases at J, with 18 bases between. The CDR3 is made up of 16 amino acids. The V gene's germline CDR1 is SGHAT and CDR2 FQNNGV. The CDR3: CASSSPGTSNADTQYF. The CDR3 nucleotides read TGTGCCAGCAGCTCCCCCGGGACTTCTAACGCAGATACGCAGTATTTT.

This clonotype was counted many times. V gene TRBV15 combines with J gene TRBJ2-1, with a weak D call TRBD1 (5 bases). The CDR3 covers 15 residues. V was shortened by 3 bases and J by 0 bases, with 9 bases between the two germline ends. In germline, CDR1 is LNHNV, CDR2 YYDKDF (reference sequence). The CDR3 reads CATSSDRSSYNEQFF. In DNA, the CDR3 is TGTGCCACCAGCAGCGACAGAAGCTCCTACAATGAGCAGTTCTTC.

This clonotype was counted a few times. The CDR3, as DNA: TGTGCCAGCAGTTTATCGCTAGCGGGAGTTCGTAGAAATGAGCAGTTCTTC. It codes for CASSLSLAGVRRNEQFF. This chain links TRBV27 with TRBJ2-1; TRBD2 matches 10 bases. The CDR3 contains 17 residues. Germline assignment: CDR1 MNHEY and CDR2 SMNVEV (reference sequence). The V segment lost 0 bases and the J segment 7 bases; nucleotides outside the gene matches: 9.

This clonotype has more than one count but fewer than ten. The gene calls are TRBV20-1 and TRBJ2-1, with 13 bases that match TRBD2. CDR3 length equals 17 residues. V gave up 5 bases and J gave up 10 bases; unmatched junction bases: 17. Germline CDR1 DFQATT, CDR2 SNEGSKA (reference sequence). The CDR3 nucleotides are TGCAGTGCTTCGGAGAGTATCGGGACTAGCGGGAAAAACGAGCAGTTCTTC. This translates into CSASESIGTSGKNEQFF.

The chain carries TRBV3-1 and TRBJ1-6, with 8 positions matching TRBD1. This CDR3 contains 15 residues. Per germline, CDR1 LGHDT and CDR2 YNNKEL (reference sequence). V lost 1 base to trimming and J lost 10 bases; unmatched junction nucleotides: 6. Here the CDR3 reads CASSQGQGAGSPLHF. CDR3 coding DNA: TGTGCCAGCAGCCAAGGGCAGGGGGCTGGGTCACCCCTCCACTTT.

There are a few counts of this clonotype. This chain's CDR3 is CASSRGQEYNEQFF. The CDR3 coding sequence is TGTGCCAGCAGCCGGGGACAGGAATACAATGAGCAGTTCTTC. The chain combines TRBV7-9 with TRBJ2-1, with 8 bases identical to TRBD1. Germline CDR1 reads SEHNR; CDR2 reads FQNEAQ (reference sequence). The V gene end was trimmed by 5 bases and the J gene end by 4 bases; junction bases not matched to a gene: 4. This CDR3 spans 14 amino acids.

This clonotype was seen at least ten times. V gene TRBV28 combines with J gene TRBJ1-4; D not certain. The CDR3 consists of 10 residues. Germline V gene data show CDR1 as MDHEN and CDR2 as SYDVKM. This CDR3 reads CATLSRKLFF. CDR3 DNA sequence: TGTGCGACGCTATCGCGGAAACTGTTTTTT.

This clonotype was seen ten or more times. In nucleotides, the CDR3 is TGCAGTGCTAGAGAATCCGGGACAGGGGAATCCTACGAGCAGTACTTC. As protein: CSARESGTGESYEQYF. This chain uses TRBV20-1 with TRBJ2-7, with TRBD1 matching over 10 bases. The CDR3 covers 16 residues. In germline, CDR1 is DFQATT, CDR2 SNEGSKA (reference sequence). The ends lost 0 bases at V and 1 base at J; junction bases unmatched: 6.

The table lists this clonotype with a few counts. This rearrangement joins TRBV19 to TRBJ1-4; D is uncertain. The germline V gene has CDR1 LNHDA and CDR2 SQIVND (reference sequence). V lost 6 bases to trimming and J lost 7 bases, with 9 bases between them. CDR3 length: 12 amino acids. CDR3 region: CASSIHGEKLFF. The CDR3 DNA reads as TGTGCCAGTAGCATCCATGGTGAAAAACTGTTTTTT.

This chain connects TRBV12-3 or TRBV12-4 to TRBJ1-6; maybe TRBD1 (5 bases). There are 15 residues in the CDR3. V lost 4 bases, J lost 7 bases, and 14 bases lay in between. CDR3 in amino acids: CASSSTGGGNSPLHF. Written as DNA, the CDR3 is TGTGCCAGCAGTTCCACGGGGGGGGGAAATTCACCCCTCCACTTT.

The CDR3 DNA is TGCAGTCTGGCCGGGACAGGGGGTCATGAGCAGTACTTC. Its protein product is CSLAGTGGHEQYF. The J gene is TRBJ2-7, the V gene TRBV20-1, with TRBD1 matching 11 bases. The CDR3 contains 13 residues. Germline loops: CDR1 DFQATT, CDR2 SNEGSKA (reference sequence). J lost 7 bases, V lost 8 bases, and 10 bases had no gene match.